The 2 T cell receptor beta chains listed next were all sequenced from one sample in a study of blood T cell repertoires in COVID-19. Clones were sequenced by immunoSEQ multiplex PCR, and TCRdb holds only the in-frame ones, with some missing. The repertoire holds 30,000 to 35,000 clones, with 93% as singletons. Sequenced material: peripheral blood. The receptors originated from a human donor in a cohort sampled during active COVID-19.

This chain connects TRBV11-3 to TRBJ2-1; 7 bases are shared with TRBD1. V lost 1 base, J lost 1 base, and 4 bases stayed unmatched. CDR1 and CDR2 from the germline V gene are SGHNT and YENEEA. This CDR3 is built from 16 residues. The CDR3 nucleotides read TGTGCCAGCAGCTTAGCAGCGACAGGGTCCTACAATGAGCAGTTCTTC. Its protein product is CASSLAATGSYNEQFF.

V gene TRBV10-3 combines with J gene TRBJ1-5, with D unclear. Germline V gives CDR1 ENHRY, CDR2 SYGVKD. The CDR3 is made up of 15 amino acids. V lost 5 bases to trimming and J lost 2 bases, with 13 bases between them. In DNA, the CDR3 is TGTGCCATCAGTCAAGGAGCCACTGGCAATCAGCCCCAGCATTTT. This sequence encodes CAISQGATGNQPQHF.